The 26 T cell receptor beta chains given below trace back to one sample, sequenced in a study of neurological immune-mediated disorders. MiXCR, applied by TCRdb to the 5' RACE reads, yields one record per CDR3 protein. This sample has fewer than 45,000 distinct CDR3 sequences; less than 8.5% occur once, and the top ten carry about 4.6%. The sequencing sample was made of PBMCs. The receptor set was obtained from a woman aged 35 to 49 in good health.

This chain connects TRBV18 to TRBJ2-3, with D unresolved. From germline, CDR1 is KGHSH and CDR2 LQKENI. The CDR3 is 14 residues long. V lost 2 bases, J lost 6 bases, and 12 bases lay in between. CDR3 loop: CASSPMEIGDTQYF. The CDR3 DNA is TGTGCCAGCTCACCAATGGAGATCGGGGATACGCAGTATTTT.

This clonotype was counted ten times or more. The rearrangement uses TRBV9 and TRBJ2-1; D is unresolved. V lost 3 bases and J lost 0, with 10 bases in between. Germline V gene lookup returns CDR1 SGDLS and CDR2 YYNGEE. CDR3 length: 15 amino acids. CDR3 in DNA: TGTGCCAGCAGCGCAGACGTGAGCTCCTACAATGAGCAGTTCTTC. It codes for CASSADVSSYNEQFF.

This clonotype was found many times. The CDR3: CASSLGYEQYV. In DNA, the CDR3 is TGTGCCAGCAGTCTCGGTTACGAGCAGTACGTC. J is TRBJ2-7 and V is TRBV2; D unclear. Trimming took 5 bases from V and 4 from J, leaving 6 bases between them. Looked up from germline, CDR1 is SNHLY and CDR2 is FYNNEI. This CDR3 contains 11 residues.

This clonotype was found once. One end of the junction does not line up with germline, which may come from a read error. This CDR3 is CASRQLADNGEPFF. The CDR3 region has the DNA TGTGCCAGCAGACAACTAGCGGATAACGGGGAGCCGTTTTTT. The chain couples TRBV6-5 to TRBJ2-2, with TRBD2 identical over 8 bases. This CDR3 has 14 residues. The germline CDR1 and CDR2 sequences are MNHEY and SVGAGI.

V usage is TRBV20-1 and J usage is TRBJ2-2; 8 positions agree with TRBD1. This CDR3 comprises 12 residues. With V trimmed by 3 bases and J by 9 bases, 3 bases remained unmatched. Per germline, CDR1 DFQATT and CDR2 SNEGSKA (reference sequence). The DNA of the CDR3 is TGCAGTGCTAGGACAGGGGTCCGGGAGCTGTTTTTT. As protein: CSARTGVRELFF.

This clonotype was detected many times. This chain's CDR3 is CASSQLGAINANTGELFF. The CDR3, as DNA: TGTGCCAGCAGCCAGCTAGGGGCTATCAACGCGAACACCGGGGAGCTGTTTTTT. This chain links TRBV3-1 with TRBJ2-2; perhaps TRBD1 as D (5 bases). CDR1 and CDR2 (germline): LGHDT, YNNKEL (reference sequence). This CDR3 spans 18 amino acids. Trimming stripped 3 bases from V and 0 bases from J, with 17 bases between. Full variable domain (missing parts from reference TRBV3-1 and TRBJ2-2): DTAVSQTPKYLVTQMGNDKSIKCEQNLGHDTMYWYKQDSKKFLKIMFSYNNKELIINETVPNRFSPKSPDKAHLNLHINSLELGDSAVYFCASSQLGAINANTGELFFGEGSRLTVL.

This clonotype has at least ten counts. The J gene is TRBJ2-1, the V gene TRBV12-3 or TRBV12-4, with a weak D call TRBD1 (6 bases). V lost 6 bases to trimming and J lost 6 bases, with 15 bases between them. The CDR3 has 14 residues. The CDR3 sequence is CASRQQGYSNEQFF. The CDR3 nucleotides read TGTGCCAGCAGACAACAGGGTTACAGCAATGAGCAGTTCTTC.

This clonotype was seen many times. The rearrangement uses TRBV7-9 and TRBJ2-1; TRBD2 agrees at 12 bases. V was clipped by 5 bases and J by 7 bases; unmatched bases: 6. The CDR3 has 15 residues. Germline CDR1 and CDR2: SEHNR and FQNEAQ (reference sequence). This CDR3 reads CASSPTSGRSNEQFF. The CDR3 DNA reads TGTGCCAGCAGCCCGACTAGCGGGAGATCAAATGAGCAGTTCTTC.

This clonotype was counted at least ten times. The rearrangement joins TRBV28 to TRBJ1-1; 7 nucleotides agree with TRBD1. Germline CDR1 is MDHEN and CDR2 is SYDVKM. The V gene end was trimmed by 5 bases and the J gene end by 1 base; junction bases not matched to a gene: 7. CDR3 length equals 15 residues. DNA for the CDR3: TGTGCCAGCAGTCTGGGACAGCGAAAGAACACTGAAGCTTTCTTT. Protein product: CASSLGQRKNTEAFF.

In this sample, this clonotype turned up many times. This chain connects TRBV5-6 to TRBJ1-6; 8 bases align to TRBD1. This CDR3 has 12 amino acids. J lost 14 bases, V lost 5 bases, and 6 bases had no gene match. CDR1 is SGHDT, CDR2 YYEEEE, per germline. CDR3 DNA: TGTGCCAGCAGTCAGGGGGCAAGGGCCCTCCACTTT. This translates into CASSQGARALHF.

This clonotype was picked up many times. The chain has TRBV6-6 and TRBJ2-2; TRBD1 might be the D (6 bases). The V and J ends lost 4 bases and 5 bases respectively, with 11 bases between them. The germline V gene encodes CDR1 MNHNY and CDR2 SVGAGI (reference sequence). The CDR3 consists of 14 residues. CDR3 loop: CASSFQQGTGELFF. In DNA, the CDR3 is TGTGCCAGCAGTTTTCAACAGGGAACCGGGGAGCTGTTTTTT.

In this sample, this clonotype turned up many times. The V and J genes are TRBV6-5 and TRBJ1-6; a possible D gene is TRBD1 (5 bases). CDR3 length: 17 amino acids. Between the trimmed V and J ends, which lost 0 bases and 4 bases, there was a span of 13 bases. Germline CDR1 is MNHEY and CDR2 is SVGAGI. Written as DNA, the CDR3 is TGTGCCAGCAGTTACTCGGGCAGGGTCAAGTATAATTCACCCCTCCACTTT. Protein: CASSYSGRVKYNSPLHF.

In its sample, this clonotype was seen many times. The CDR3 nucleotides are TGTGCCAGCGACCCGGGACTACGGATGGGGCCACCGTTCTTC. Protein: CASDPGLRMGPPFF. The rearrangement links TRBV14 to TRBJ2-1, with 7 bases lining up with TRBD2. Germline trimming cut 8 bases from V and 15 bases from J; bases unmatched to any gene: 19. CDR3 length: 14 amino acids. Per the germline V gene, CDR1 is SGHDN and CDR2 is FVKESK.

This clonotype was found a few times. V gene TRBV18 combines with J gene TRBJ2-2, with D perhaps TRBD2 (5 bases). The V gene lost 0 bases and the J gene lost 4 bases, with 9 bases spanning the gap. Germline V gene data show CDR1 as KGHSH and CDR2 as LQKENI. This CDR3 spans 15 amino acids. CDR3 sequence (DNA): TGTGCCAGCTCACCACCCCTAGGAGGCACCGGGGAGCTGTTTTTT. Its protein product is CASSPPLGGTGELFF.

This clonotype showed up just a few times. The chain joins TRBV12-3 or TRBV12-4 to TRBJ1-1; weak D call: TRBD1 (5 bases). V lost 3 bases and J lost 7, with 9 bases in between. The CDR3 contains 12 residues. CDR3 DNA: TGTGCCAGCAGTTTGGGACGGCTTGAAGCTTTCTTT. This sequence encodes CASSLGRLEAFF.

This clonotype was seen at least ten times. The genes are TRBV7-9 and TRBJ2-2; the D is unclear. V was clipped by 1 base and J by 1 base, with 4 bases between them. Germline V lookup: CDR1 SEHNR, CDR2 FQNEAQ (reference sequence). The length of the CDR3 is 14 residues. This CDR3 reads CASSLEQNTGELFF. CDR3 sequence (DNA): TGTGCCAGCAGCTTAGAACAGAACACCGGGGAGCTGTTTTTT.

This clonotype was seen repeatedly, ten times or more. The chain is built from TRBV24-1 and TRBJ2-7; 8 bases match TRBD1. The V segment lost 9 bases and the J segment 4 bases; nucleotides outside the gene matches: 10. The CDR3 runs 14 residues. CDR1 KGHDR and CDR2 SFDVKD come from the germline V gene. The CDR3 nucleotides read TGTGCCACCCAAGCGACAGGGGTAGGGTACGAGCAGTACTTC. Translation: CATQATGVGYEQYF.

This clonotype was seen at least ten times. The gene calls are TRBV20-1 and TRBJ2-7, with D possibly matching TRBD1 (5 bases). Germline V CDR1 and CDR2: DFQATT, SNEGSKA (reference sequence). V lost 0 bases, J lost 2 bases, and 11 bases lay in between. This CDR3 spans 14 amino acids. CDR3 DNA: TGCAGTGCTAGAGACGACAGACAACCCTACGAGCAGTACGTC. Amino acid sequence: CSARDDRQPYEQYV.

In its sample, this clonotype was seen many times. The V call is TRBV27, the J call TRBJ1-2; 8 positions match TRBD1. CDR1 and CDR2 (germline): MNHEY, SMNVEV (reference sequence). CDR3 length: 14 residues. The trim removed 5 bases at V and 3 bases at J, leaving 5 bases unmatched. CDR3 region: CASSPQGGHYGYTF. CDR3 coding DNA: TGTGCCAGCAGTCCACAGGGGGGACACTATGGCTACACCTTC.

Comment on this clonotype: The junction differs from germline at one of its ends, possibly a read error. The V and J genes are TRBV20-1 and TRBJ2-5; maybe TRBD1 (6 bases). CDR3 length equals 15 residues. Germline loops: CDR1 DFQATT, CDR2 SNEGSKA (reference sequence). The CDR3 is CSANPVGQDVWAQNF. The CDR3 nucleotides are TGCAGTGCTAACCCGGTGGGACAAGACGTATGGGCCCAGAACTTT.

At least ten counts were recorded for this clonotype. The genes are TRBV7-9 and TRBJ2-3; D perhaps matches TRBD2 (7 bases). The V end lost 10 bases, the J end lost 3 bases, and 17 bases lay between the germline ends. From germline, CDR1 is SEHNR and CDR2 FQNEAQ (reference sequence). The length of the CDR3 is 14 residues. The CDR3 nucleotides read TGTGCCATCCCTACGGGGGGCGTTACAGATACGCAGTATTTT. Translating gives CAIPTGGVTDTQYF.

This clonotype was observed many times. The rearrangement uses TRBV19 and TRBJ1-5; D not certain. There are 14 residues in the CDR3. Trimming cost V 10 bases and J 2 bases, with 15 bases left between them. Germline-derived CDR1 and CDR2 are LNHDA and SQIVND (reference sequence). CDR3 DNA: TGTGCCACTAGCGGGGTAGCGGGCAATCAGCCCCAGCATTTT. It specifies CATSGVAGNQPQHF. Full variable domain (missing parts from reference TRBV19 and TRBJ1-5): DGGITQSPKYLFRKEGQNVTLSCEQNLNHDAMYWYRQDPGQGLRLIYYSQIVNDFQKGDIAEGYSVSREKKESFPLTVTSAQKNPTAFYLCATSGVAGNQPQHFGDGTRLSIL.

There are a few counts of this clonotype. Since a much larger clone is just one base distant, this may be a read error. The V gene is TRBV6-2 or TRBV6-3, the J gene TRBJ2-1; D remains ambiguous. CDR3 length: 11 residues. Germline V gene sequence: CDR1 MNHEY, CDR2 SVGEGT. The V end was cut by 7 bases, the J end by 9 bases, with 10 bases between. CDR3 sequence reads: CASTSLVEQFF. DNA of the CDR3: TGTGCCAGCACCTCTCTGGTTGAGCAGTTCTTC.

This clonotype appeared many times. This chain links TRBV10-3 with TRBJ2-6; 7 bases map to TRBD1. Germline V CDR1 and CDR2: ENHRY, SYGVKD. The V gene end was trimmed by 3 bases and the J gene end by 2 bases; junction bases not matched to a gene: 7. CDR3 length equals 17 residues. For the CDR3, the DNA is TGTGCCATCAGTGAACGAGGGGGCGCGGCTGGGGCCAACGTCCTGACTTTC. It codes for CAISERGGAAGANVLTF.

This clonotype was seen at least ten times. The chain carries TRBV20-1 and TRBJ2-7; 9 positions agree with TRBD2. The trim removed 3 bases at V and 6 bases at J, leaving 9 bases unmatched. CDR1 is DFQATT, CDR2 SNEGSKA, per germline (reference sequence). The CDR3 spans 14 residues. The CDR3 loop reads CSARAAGGLSEQYV. CDR3 DNA: TGCAGTGCTAGGGCGGCGGGGGGGCTCTCCGAGCAGTACGTC.

The table lists this clonotype with many counts. The CDR3: CASSPTGFGETQYF. CDR3 DNA: TGTGCCAGCAGCCCAACAGGGTTTGGAGAGACCCAGTACTTC. The V call is TRBV7-9, the J call TRBJ2-5; TRBD1 is a possible D gene (6 bases). V lost 5 bases, J lost 4 bases, and 14 bases lay in between. Germline CDR1 reads SEHNR; CDR2 reads FQNEAQ (reference sequence). This CDR3 region has 14 residues.